This T cell receptor beta chain was recorded in a study of blood T cell repertoires in COVID-19. In the study overall: Sample material is recorded as cDNA or gDNA derived from T cells, B-cell-depleted T cells, or PBMCs.

Germline values: CDR1 SGHNT, CDR2 YYREEE (reference sequence). Germline trimming cut 2 bases from V and 2 bases from J; bases unmatched to any gene: 4. The CDR3 is 15 residues long. Method: immunoSEQ multiplex PCR; TCRdb's copy keeps in-frame clones and lacks some. Of over 300,000 clones listed, 80% to 90% are singletons. The V call is TRBV5-4, the J call TRBJ2-5; 9 bases are a match to TRBD2. This receptor was taken from a man in his late teens or twenties who had recovered from COVID-19. Sequencing input: peripheral blood. CDR3 nucleotides: TGTGCCAGCAGCTTAAAGACTAGCGGTCAAGAGACCCAGTACTTC. Residues: CASSLKTSGQETQYF.